This T cell receptor beta chain is drawn from a study of cytotoxic CD8 clonotypes in ibrutinib-treated CLL. Study-level background: The authors obtained response samples at a median of roughly twelve months of treatment, range 6 to 36. Study results and caveats: On treatment, the uncommon public clonotypes contracted or remained stable. Relative to age-matched healthy donors, clonality at baseline was higher, and it tracked circulating CD8+ T-cell counts.

Note on this clone: The antigen is unknown.

With sequencing, the targeted depth ranged from 1 in 200,000 to 1 in 1 million T cells. Assay used: immunoSEQ multiplex PCR; TCRdb lists only in-frame clones, some missing. The repertoire consists of fewer than 25,000 clones, with about 75% occurring once and the leading ten covering roughly 7.6%. With 5 bases clipped from V and 4 bases from J, the junction kept 10 bases outside the gene matches. The CDR3 is made up of 15 amino acids. Germline CDR1 and CDR2: SQVTM and ANQGSEA. The chain links TRBV29-1 to TRBJ1-5; 8 bases match TRBD1. This sequence was found in a human donor with chronic lymphocytic leukemia. This specimen was PBMCs, taken before ibrutinib treatment. The CDR3 DNA reads as TGCAGCGTTCTTCTCCAGGGGGCGAGAAATCAGCCCCAGCATTTT. Protein sequence: CSVLLQGARNQPQHF.